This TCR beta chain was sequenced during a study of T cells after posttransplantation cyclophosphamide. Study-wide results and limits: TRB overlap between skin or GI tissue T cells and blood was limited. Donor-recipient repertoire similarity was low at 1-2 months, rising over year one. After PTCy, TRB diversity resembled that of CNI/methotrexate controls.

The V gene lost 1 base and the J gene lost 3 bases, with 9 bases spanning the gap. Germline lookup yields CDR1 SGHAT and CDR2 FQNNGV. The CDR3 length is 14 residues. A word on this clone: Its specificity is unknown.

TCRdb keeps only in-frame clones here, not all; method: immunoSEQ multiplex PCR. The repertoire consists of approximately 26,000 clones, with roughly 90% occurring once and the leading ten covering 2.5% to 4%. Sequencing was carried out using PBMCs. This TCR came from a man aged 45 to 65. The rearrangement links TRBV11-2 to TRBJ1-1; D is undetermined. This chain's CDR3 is CASSLAGDYTEAFF. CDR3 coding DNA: TGTGCCAGCAGCTTAGCTGGAGACTACACTGAAGCTTTCTTT.